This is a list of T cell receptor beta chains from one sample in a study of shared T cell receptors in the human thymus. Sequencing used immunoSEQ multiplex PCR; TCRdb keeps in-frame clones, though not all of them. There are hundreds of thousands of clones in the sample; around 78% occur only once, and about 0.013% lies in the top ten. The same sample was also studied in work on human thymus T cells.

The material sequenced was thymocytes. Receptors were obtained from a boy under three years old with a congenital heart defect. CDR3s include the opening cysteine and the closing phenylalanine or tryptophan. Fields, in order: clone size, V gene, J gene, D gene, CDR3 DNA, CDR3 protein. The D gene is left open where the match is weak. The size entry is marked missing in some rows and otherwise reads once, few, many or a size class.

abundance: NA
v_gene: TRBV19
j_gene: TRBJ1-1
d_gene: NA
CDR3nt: TGTGCCAGTCGAAATACCGGGGGGGCAACTGAAGCTTTCTTT
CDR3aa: CASRNTGGATEAFF

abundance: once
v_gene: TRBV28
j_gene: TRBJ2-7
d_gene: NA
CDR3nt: TGTGCCAGCAGTTTACGCGGGAAAATCTACGAGCAGTACTTC
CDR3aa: CASSLRGKIYEQYF

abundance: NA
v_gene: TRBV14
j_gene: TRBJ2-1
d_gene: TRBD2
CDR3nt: TGTGCCAGCAGCCAAGAGCTGCGACCTGGGTCGGGCGGGAGGGTGGATGAGCAGTTCTTC
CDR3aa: CASSQELRPGSGGRVDEQFF

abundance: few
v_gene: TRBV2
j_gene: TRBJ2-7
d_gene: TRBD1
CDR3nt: TGTGCCAGCAGTGACCCCAGGACAGGCCTGCTCTACGAGCAGTACTTC
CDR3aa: CASSDPRTGLLYEQYF

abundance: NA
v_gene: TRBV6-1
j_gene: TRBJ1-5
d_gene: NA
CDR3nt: TGTGCCAGCAGTGCGAATCAGCCCCAGCATTTT
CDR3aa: CASSANQPQHF

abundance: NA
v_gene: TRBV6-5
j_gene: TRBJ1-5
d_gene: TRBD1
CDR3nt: TGTGCCAGCAGTTCCCGGACAGGGGTGGGTCAGCCCCAGCATTTT
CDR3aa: CASSSRTGVGQPQHF

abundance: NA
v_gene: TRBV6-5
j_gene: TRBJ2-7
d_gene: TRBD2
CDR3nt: TGTGCCAGCAGTTACGGACTAGGGTCCTACGAGCAGTACTTC
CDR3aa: CASSYGLGSYEQYF

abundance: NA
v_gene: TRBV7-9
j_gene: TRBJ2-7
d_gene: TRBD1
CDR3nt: TGTGCCAGCAGCGCTCCGGGACAGCTTTACGAGCAGTACTTC
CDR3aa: CASSAPGQLYEQYF

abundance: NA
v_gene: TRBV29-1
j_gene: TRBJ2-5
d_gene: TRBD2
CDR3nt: TGCAGCGTTGGACTAGCGGGAGGTATACAAGAGACCCAGTACTTC
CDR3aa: CSVGLAGGIQETQYF

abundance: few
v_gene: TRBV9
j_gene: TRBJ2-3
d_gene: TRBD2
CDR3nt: TGTGCCAGCAGCGTAGGGGCGGGAGGGCCAGATACGCAGTATTTT
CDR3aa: CASSVGAGGPDTQYF

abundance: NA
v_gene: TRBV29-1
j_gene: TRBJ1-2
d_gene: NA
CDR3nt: TGCAGCGTCATGTACGGGGGGCAGGGCTATGGCTACACCTTC
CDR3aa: CSVMYGGQGYGYTF

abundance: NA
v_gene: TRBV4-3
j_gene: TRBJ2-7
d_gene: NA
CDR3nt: TGCGCCAGCAGCCAAGATCGACAGCTACCCTACGAGCAGTACTTC
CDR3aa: CASSQDRQLPYEQYF

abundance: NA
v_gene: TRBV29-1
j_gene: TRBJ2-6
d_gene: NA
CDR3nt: TGCAGCGTTGAAAGCCAGACCCGAGGAAGCTCTGGGGCCAACGTCCTGACTTTC
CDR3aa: CSVESQTRGSSGANVLTF

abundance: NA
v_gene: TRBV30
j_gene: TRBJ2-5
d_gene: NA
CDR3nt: TGTGCCTGGAGTGAGTTGCTGCAGGGGCGACAAGAGACCCAGTACTTC
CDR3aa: CAWSELLQGRQETQYF

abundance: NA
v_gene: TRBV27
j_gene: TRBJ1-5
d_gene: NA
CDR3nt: TGTGCCAGCAGTCACCCAGGGCCGGGTCAGCCCCAGCATTTT
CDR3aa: CASSHPGPGQPQHF